The table lists the clone carrying this TCR beta chain with many counts. What it binds is not known. The sample comes from a study of identical twins. Study conclusions and caveats: Cord blood beta clonotypes present at high abundance carried fewer insertions; no such pattern appeared in memory repertoires. For out-of-frame alpha sequences shared by twins, low generation probability was in excess.

One entry per CDR3 protein results from TCRdb running MiXCR on the 5' RACE reads. The repertoire holds 230,000 or so distinct CDR3 sequences, with about 9% as singletons. The germline V and J ends were trimmed by 2 bases and 2 bases, with 13 bases remaining between them. This CDR3 comprises 14 residues. The germline V gene has CDR1 SQVTM and CDR2 ANQGSEA. This same sample was also part of a study on yellow fever vaccine responses in identical twins.

The rearrangement links TRBV29-1 to TRBJ2-7; D may be TRBD1 or TRBD2 (5 bases each). The sequenced sample consisted of CD8+ T cells sorted from blood. This clonotype was obtained from a woman in her late teens or twenties in good health. CDR3 amino acids: CSVENRDATYEQYF. As DNA, the CDR3 is TGCAGCGTTGAAAACCGGGACGCTACCTACGAGCAGTACTTC.